This T cell receptor beta chain was captured by sequencing in a study of PD-1 blockade in mismatch repair-deficient tumors. Study summary: Patients had 11 to 13 mismatch repair-deficient cancer types and were previously treated and progressing. Study findings and constraints: Tumor-resident clones, often absent from pretreatment blood, expanded after pembrolizumab and then contracted.

Every patient had mismatch repair deficiency by PCR or immunohistochemistry. Comment on this clone: The antigen is unknown.

J lost 7 bases, V lost 0 bases, and 5 bases had no gene match. CDR1 and CDR2 (germline): SGHDN, FVKESK. The CDR3 consists of 15 residues. Generated by immunoSEQ multiplex PCR, the TCRdb table keeps only in-frame clones and is missing some. The repertoire includes approximately 60,000 clones, approximately 89% of them detected once, and approximately 15% sits in the top ten. This TCR came from an adult with mismatch repair-deficient cancer. The chain is built from TRBV14 and TRBJ1-1; 10 bases align to TRBD1. The material was peripheral blood, obtained 52 weeks after starting pembrolizumab. The DNA of the CDR3 is TGTGCCAGCAGCCAAGATTGGGACAGGGGCCTTGAAGCTTTCTTT. Encoded protein: CASSQDWDRGLEAFF.